This paragraph covers one TCR beta chain sequence. Its antigen is not identified. This sample stems from a study of cytomegalovirus exposure and HLA in healthy donors. The study's findings and limits: In an earlier analysis, productive rearrangement rates for most beta V segments clustered near 87% or 30%. A later look showed TCR association rates differing by HLA locus, highest for DRB1 and lowest for HLA-C.

V lost 0 bases to trimming and J lost 6 bases; unmatched junction nucleotides: 4. CDR1 and CDR2 from the germline V gene are MNHEY and SVGAGI. The CDR3 length is 15 residues. 13 Jbeta primers and 60 Vbeta primers were used for the PCR. Sequenced by immunoSEQ multiplex PCR; TCRdb stores in-frame clones only, minus some. Among about 130,000 clones listed, approximately 85% were seen once. While unrecorded immune exposures were likely, the donors were nominally healthy when sampled. This chain connects TRBV6-5 to TRBJ2-1; TRBD1 aligns across 8 bases. The sequenced material came from PBMCs. The sequence was obtained from a boy aged 5-17 years in good health and CMV-seronegative. CDR3 loop: CASSYSITGGNEQFF. Here the CDR3 DNA reads TGTGCCAGCAGTTACTCGATAACAGGGGGCAATGAGCAGTTCTTC.